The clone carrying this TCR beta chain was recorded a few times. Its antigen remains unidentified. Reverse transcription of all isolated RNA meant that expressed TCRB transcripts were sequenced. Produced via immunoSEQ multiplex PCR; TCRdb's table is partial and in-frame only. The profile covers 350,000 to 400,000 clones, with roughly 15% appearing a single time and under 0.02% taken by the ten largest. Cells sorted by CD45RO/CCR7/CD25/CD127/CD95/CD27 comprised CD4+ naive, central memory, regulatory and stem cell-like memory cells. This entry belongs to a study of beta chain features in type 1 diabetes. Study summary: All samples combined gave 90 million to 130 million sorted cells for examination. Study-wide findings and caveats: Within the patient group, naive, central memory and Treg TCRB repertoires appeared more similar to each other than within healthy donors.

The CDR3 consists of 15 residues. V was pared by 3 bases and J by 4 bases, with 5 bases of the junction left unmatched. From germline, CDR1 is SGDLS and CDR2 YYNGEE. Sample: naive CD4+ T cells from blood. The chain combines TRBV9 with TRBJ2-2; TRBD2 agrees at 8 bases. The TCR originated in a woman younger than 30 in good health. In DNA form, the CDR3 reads TGTGCCAGCAGCGCGGGAGGGAGGGGCACCGGGGAGCTGTTTTTT. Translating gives CASSAGGRGTGELFF.